A single sample gave rise to the 21 T cell receptor beta chains below, sequenced in a study of blood T cells in healthy people across ages. A second 7 to 11 cycle PCR used barcoded and J-beta primers. TCRdb re-called the 5' RACE reads with MiXCR, one entry per CDR3 protein. Here the sample spans about 1.6 million distinct CDR3 sequences, roughly 32% being singletons. The sequenced sample was blood. These receptors came from a woman in her thirties in good health.

Only a few counts were recorded for this clonotype. The chain couples TRBV28 to TRBJ2-7; D is perhaps TRBD2 (6 bases). The CDR3 contains 13 residues. Per the germline V gene, CDR1 is MDHEN and CDR2 is SYDVKM. Trimming took off 5 bases at V and 4 bases at J, with 12 bases between the two ends. In DNA form, the CDR3 reads TGTGCCAGCAGTACCCTCGGGAGTTACGAGCAGTACTTC. Amino acid sequence: CASSTLGSYEQYF.

This clonotype showed up just a few times. This chain links TRBV6-6 with TRBJ1-1; D not resolved. From germline, CDR1 is MNHNY and CDR2 SVGAGI (reference sequence). V lost 6 bases and J 6 bases, leaving 17 bases between the germline ends. This CDR3 has 14 residues. The CDR3 bases are TGTGCCAGCAGGGAGGAGAGGTTCCAAGCTGAAGCTTTCTTT. As protein: CASREERFQAEAFF.

This clonotype has only one observation. The chain joins TRBV27 to TRBJ2-2; D is ambiguous. Germline CDR1 reads MNHEY; CDR2 reads SMNVEV (reference sequence). Trimming stripped 5 bases from V and 1 base from J, with 17 bases between. This CDR3 spans 17 amino acids. The CDR3 DNA reads TGTGCCAGCAGTCCATTCCCCGTCCGAATGAACACCGGGGAGCTGTTTTTT. Protein product: CASSPFPVRMNTGELFF.

J is TRBJ1-5 and V is TRBV28, with D possibly being TRBD1 (5 bases). Trimming removed 6 bases at V and 1 base at J, with 13 bases between. Germline loops: CDR1 MDHEN, CDR2 SYDVKM. This CDR3 has 15 amino acids. This chain's CDR3 is CASREEGRSNQPQHF. The CDR3 nucleotides read TGTGCCAGCAGGGAGGAGGGGCGCAGCAATCAGCCCCAGCATTTT.

The V and J genes are TRBV2 and TRBJ2-5, with D tentatively TRBD1 (6 bases). V was trimmed by 8 bases and J by 0 bases, leaving 16 bases between them. The CDR3 runs 15 residues. The germline V gene has CDR1 SNHLY and CDR2 FYNNEI. The DNA for the CDR3 is TGTGCCAGCGGGTTAACAGGGCCGTACCAAGAGACCCAGTACTTC. This encodes CASGLTGPYQETQYF.

This clonotype occurred many times. J is TRBJ2-5 and V is TRBV29-1, with TRBD1 matching over 7 bases. Germline CDR1 reads SQVTM; CDR2 reads ANQGSEA. V was clipped by 1 base and J by 4 bases; unmatched bases: 3. The CDR3 spans 13 residues. The CDR3 reads CSVEGAGGETQYF. The CDR3, as DNA: TGCAGCGTTGAAGGTGCAGGGGGAGAGACCCAGTACTTC.

The chain links TRBV6-4 to TRBJ2-1; 9 bases agree with TRBD2. J was trimmed by 7 bases and V by 0 bases; bases with no gene match: 7. In germline, CDR1 is MRHNA, CDR2 SNTAGT. CDR3 length: 16 amino acids. The CDR3 sequence: CASSDSFSGSQNEQFF. The CDR3 DNA reads as TGTGCCAGCAGTGACTCTTTTAGCGGGAGCCAGAATGAGCAGTTCTTC.

The V gene is TRBV7-8, the J gene TRBJ2-5, with D maybe TRBD2 (6 bases). CDR1 and CDR2 from the germline V gene are SGHVS and FQNEAQ. The CDR3 runs 16 residues. Trimming removed 5 bases at V and 4 bases at J, with 20 bases between. The CDR3 spells CASSEAPRGTRETQYF. The CDR3 DNA reads TGTGCCAGCAGCGAGGCCCCTCGGGGGACTCGAGAGACCCAGTACTTC.

This clonotype has only a few counts. This rearrangement joins TRBV20-1 to TRBJ1-2, with TRBD1 as a possible D gene (5 bases). The CDR3 runs to 12 residues. Germline CDR1 reads DFQATT; CDR2 reads SNEGSKA (reference sequence). V shed 3 bases and J shed 5 bases, with 10 bases lying between them. CDR3 DNA: TGCAGTGCTAGGGCTCAGGGTTATGGCTACACCTTC. Translation: CSARAQGYGYTF.

The chain couples TRBV11-2 to TRBJ2-3; D is unresolved. Germline lookup yields CDR1 SGHAT and CDR2 FQNNGV. The V end lost 0 bases, the J end lost 6 bases, and 16 bases lay between the germline ends. The CDR3 is made up of 16 amino acids. In nucleotides, the CDR3 is TGTGCCAGCAGCTTAGAAGCAGGACCCATTATGGATACGCAGTATTTT. This gives the protein CASSLEAGPIMDTQYF.

This clonotype has more than one count but fewer than ten. J is TRBJ1-6 and V is TRBV3-1, with D hard to call. Germline V gene lookup returns CDR1 LGHDT and CDR2 YNNKEL (reference sequence). Trimming shortened V by 6 bases and J by 6 bases, and 12 bases separated the two germline ends. The CDR3 totals 14 residues. The DNA of the CDR3 is TGTGCCAGCAGACCGGACGCGATTAATTCACCCCTCCACTTT. The encoded protein is CASRPDAINSPLHF.

This clonotype was counted at least ten times. The chain is built from TRBV29-1 and TRBJ2-1, with a possible D match to TRBD1 (5 bases). Per germline, CDR1 SQVTM and CDR2 ANQGSEA. Trimming removed 3 bases from V and 4 bases from J, with 16 bases in between. The CDR3 consists of 15 residues. CDR3: CSVDGARGPYNEQFF. CDR3 bases: TGCAGCGTTGATGGCGCTAGGGGTCCGTACAATGAGCAGTTCTTC.

This clonotype was seen once. J is TRBJ1-2 and V is TRBV20-1; D perhaps matches TRBD1 (6 bases). V was cut by 5 bases and J by 6 bases, with 16 bases left in between. The CDR3 covers 13 residues. CDR1 and CDR2 (germline): DFQATT, SNEGSKA (reference sequence). This chain's CDR3 is CSALDSSQNGYTF. In DNA, the CDR3 is TGCAGTGCTTTGGACAGCTCCCAGAATGGCTACACCTTC.

The table lists this clonotype with many counts. The genes are TRBV29-1 and TRBJ2-7; the match to TRBD2 covers 8 bases. Germline V CDR1 and CDR2: SQVTM, ANQGSEA. The J segment lost 5 bases and the V segment lost 4 bases, leaving 10 bases of the junction unmatched. This CDR3 has 14 residues. The CDR3 reads CSVGYPGGSNEQYF. In nucleotides, the CDR3 is TGCAGCGTTGGATACCCGGGGGGGTCCAACGAGCAGTACTTC.

V gene TRBV7-2 combines with J gene TRBJ2-5; 8 bases match TRBD1. The trim removed 0 bases at V and 2 bases at J, leaving 8 bases unmatched. This CDR3 is built from 17 residues. Per germline, CDR1 SGHTA and CDR2 FQGNSA. This CDR3 is CASSLAGTWTGQETQYF. CDR3 sequence (DNA): TGTGCCAGCAGCTTAGCCGGAACTTGGACAGGGCAAGAGACCCAGTACTTC.

In its sample, this clonotype was seen a few times. The V and J genes are TRBV5-1 and TRBJ2-3; 12 bases align to TRBD2. Trimming removed 0 bases from V and 2 bases from J; junction bases left unmatched: 7. The CDR3 has 18 amino acids. Looked up from germline, CDR1 is SGHRS and CDR2 is YFSETQ. The CDR3 sequence is CASSLARTSGELTDTQYF. The CDR3 DNA reads as TGCGCCAGCAGCTTGGCCAGGACTAGCGGGGAGCTCACAGATACGCAGTATTTT.

There are a few counts of this clonotype. The chain carries TRBV29-1 and TRBJ2-5; 7 bases line up with TRBD1. The CDR3 is made up of 13 amino acids. The germline gives CDR1 SQVTM, CDR2 ANQGSEA. The V and J ends lost 7 bases and 11 bases, in that order; junction bases with no gene match: 16. For the CDR3, the DNA is TGCAGCGCTTCGACAGGGAAATCCTACCAGCAGTACTTC. Protein: CSASTGKSYQQYF.

The rearrangement uses TRBV28 and TRBJ2-7, with D maybe TRBD1 (6 bases). In germline, CDR1 is MDHEN, CDR2 SYDVKM. CDR3 length: 13 residues. V lost 6 bases to trimming and J lost 5 bases, with 14 bases between them. In DNA, the CDR3 is TGTGCCAGCAGGATCGGACAGACTGACGAGCAGTACTTC. This codes for CASRIGQTDEQYF.

This clonotype was detected ten times or more. The V and J genes are TRBV27 and TRBJ2-3, with 7 bases lining up with TRBD2. CDR1 is MNHEY and CDR2 is SMNVEV in the germline V gene (reference sequence). This CDR3 is 16 amino acids long. With 5 bases clipped from V and 6 bases from J, the junction kept 14 bases outside the gene matches. The CDR3 is CASSPHLAAKEDTQYF. The CDR3 coding sequence is TGTGCCAGCAGTCCGCACCTAGCGGCCAAGGAGGATACGCAGTATTTT.

This chain uses TRBV29-1 with TRBJ2-1, with 11 nucleotides matching TRBD2. The CDR3 covers 17 residues. Per the germline V gene, CDR1 is SQVTM and CDR2 is ANQGSEA. Germline trimming cut 5 bases from V and 8 bases from J; bases unmatched to any gene: 17. CDR3 DNA sequence: TGCAGCGTTTCCTTTTCTAGCGGGGGGCCCGGGTGGGATGAGCAGTTCTTC. Amino acids: CSVSFSSGGPGWDEQFF.

This rearrangement joins TRBV29-1 to TRBJ1-2, with D possibly matching TRBD1 (5 bases). Germline assignment: CDR1 SQVTM and CDR2 ANQGSEA. The CDR3 is 13 amino acids. V was pared by 7 bases and J by 1 base, with 13 bases between. The CDR3, as DNA: TGCAGCGCGACGACAGAAGTTAACTATGGCTACACCTTC. Translating gives CSATTEVNYGYTF.